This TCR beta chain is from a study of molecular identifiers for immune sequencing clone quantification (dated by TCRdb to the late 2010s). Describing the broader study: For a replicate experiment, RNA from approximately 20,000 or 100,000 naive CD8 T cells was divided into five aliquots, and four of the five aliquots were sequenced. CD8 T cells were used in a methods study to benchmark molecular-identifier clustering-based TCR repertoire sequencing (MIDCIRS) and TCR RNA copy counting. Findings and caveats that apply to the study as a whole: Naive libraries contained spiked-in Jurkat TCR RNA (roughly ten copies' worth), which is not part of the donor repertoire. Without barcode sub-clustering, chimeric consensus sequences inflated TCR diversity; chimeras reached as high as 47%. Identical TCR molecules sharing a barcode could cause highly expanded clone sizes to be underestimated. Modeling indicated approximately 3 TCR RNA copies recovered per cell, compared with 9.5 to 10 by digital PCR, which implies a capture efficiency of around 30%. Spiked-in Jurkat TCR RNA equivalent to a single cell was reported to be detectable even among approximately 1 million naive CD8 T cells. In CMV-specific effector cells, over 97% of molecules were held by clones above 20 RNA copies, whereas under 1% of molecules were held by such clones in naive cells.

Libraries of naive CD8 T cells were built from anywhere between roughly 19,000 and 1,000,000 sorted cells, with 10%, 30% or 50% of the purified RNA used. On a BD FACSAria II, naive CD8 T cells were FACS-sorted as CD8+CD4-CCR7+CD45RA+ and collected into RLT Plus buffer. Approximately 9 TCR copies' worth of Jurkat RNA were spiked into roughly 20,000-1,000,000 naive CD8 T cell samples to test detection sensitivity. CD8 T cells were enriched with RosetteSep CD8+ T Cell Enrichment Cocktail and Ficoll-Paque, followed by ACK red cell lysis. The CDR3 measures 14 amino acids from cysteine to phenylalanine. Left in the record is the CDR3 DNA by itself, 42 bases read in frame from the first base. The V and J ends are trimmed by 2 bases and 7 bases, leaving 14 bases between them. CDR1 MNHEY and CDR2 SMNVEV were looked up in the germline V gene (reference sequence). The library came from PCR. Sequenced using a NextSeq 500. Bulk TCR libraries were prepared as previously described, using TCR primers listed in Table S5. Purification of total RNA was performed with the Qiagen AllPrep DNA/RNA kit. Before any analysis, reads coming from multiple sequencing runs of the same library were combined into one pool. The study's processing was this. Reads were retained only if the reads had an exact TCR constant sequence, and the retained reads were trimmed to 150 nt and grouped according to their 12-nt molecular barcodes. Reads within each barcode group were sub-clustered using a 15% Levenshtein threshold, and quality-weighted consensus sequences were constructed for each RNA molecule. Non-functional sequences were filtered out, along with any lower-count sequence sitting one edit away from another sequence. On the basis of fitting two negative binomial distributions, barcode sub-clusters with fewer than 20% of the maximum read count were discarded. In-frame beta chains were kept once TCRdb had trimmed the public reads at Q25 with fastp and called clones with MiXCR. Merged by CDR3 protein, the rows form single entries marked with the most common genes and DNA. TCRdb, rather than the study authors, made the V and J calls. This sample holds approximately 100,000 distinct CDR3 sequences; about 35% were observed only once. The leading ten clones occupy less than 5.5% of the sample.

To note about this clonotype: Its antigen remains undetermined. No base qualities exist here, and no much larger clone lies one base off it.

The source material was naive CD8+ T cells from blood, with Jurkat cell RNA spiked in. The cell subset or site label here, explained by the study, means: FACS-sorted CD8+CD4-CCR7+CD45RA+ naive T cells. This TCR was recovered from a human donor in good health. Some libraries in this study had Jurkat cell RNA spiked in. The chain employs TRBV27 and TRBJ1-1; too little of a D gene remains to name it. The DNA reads TGTGCCAGCAGTTTAGGGCGAGGAGTAGGTGAAGCTTTCTTT. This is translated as CASSLGRGVGEAFF.